These 27 T cell receptor beta chains originate from one sample sequenced in a study of blood T cell repertoires in COVID-19. Method: immunoSEQ multiplex PCR; TCRdb's copy keeps in-frame clones and lacks some. The profile shows roughly 380,000 clones, more than 75% of them singletons. Sequenced: peripheral blood. Receptor source: a human donor with acute or convalescent COVID-19. The donor label of this sample is uncertain.

This chain connects TRBV18 to TRBJ2-7, with 9 nucleotides matching TRBD1. The CDR3 loop spans 15 amino acids. CDR1 and CDR2 (germline): KGHSH, LQKENI. Trimming at V came to 2 bases and at J to 5 bases, leaving 7 bases not matched to a gene. The DNA of the CDR3 is TGTGCCAGCTCACCATGGAACAGGGGGCTGAACGAGCAGTACTTC. Protein sequence: CASSPWNRGLNEQYF.

Comments on this clone: At one end, the junction sequence differs from germline, possibly due to a read error. This chain connects TRBV12-3 or TRBV12-4 to TRBJ1-2, with D possibly TRBD1 on 5 matching bases. The CDR3 loop spans 13 amino acids. For the CDR3, the DNA is TGTGCCAGCAGTTTCCGACAGAAACTATGGCTTGGCTTC. This gives the protein CASSFRQKLWLGF.

The chain uses TRBV5-1 and TRBJ1-2, with unresolved D. Trimming left V 4 bases short and J 7 bases short, with 14 bases between. The V gene's germline CDR1 is SGHRS and CDR2 YFSETQ. This CDR3 contains 13 residues. The CDR3 DNA reads TGCGCCAGCAGCCGCAGTGTTGGCCCTGGCTACACCTTC. Translated, it gives CASSRSVGPGYTF.

This sequence joins TRBV27 and TRBJ2-2; TRBD1 is a possible D gene (5 bases). The V and J ends lost 4 bases and 3 bases respectively, with 9 bases between them. Germline V gene data show CDR1 as MNHEY and CDR2 as SMNVEV (reference sequence). The CDR3 has 14 amino acids. Here the CDR3 DNA reads TGTGCCAGCAGTTGGACACCTTACACCGGGGAGCTGTTTTTT. Translation: CASSWTPYTGELFF.

V usage is TRBV5-5 and J usage is TRBJ1-6; 7 nucleotides align to TRBD1. The CDR3 totals 15 residues. Trimming took 2 bases from V and 4 from J; bases not matched to a gene: 3. The germline V gene has CDR1 SGHKS and CDR2 YYEKEE (reference sequence). The CDR3 DNA sequence: TGTGCCAGCAGCTTCCTCAGGGGGTATAATTCACCCCTCCACTTT. As protein: CASSFLRGYNSPLHF. Full variable domain (remainder filled in from reference TRBV5-5 and TRBJ1-6): DAGVTQSPTHLIKTRGQQVTLRCSPISGHKSVSWYQQVLGQGPQFIFQYYEKEERGRGNFPDRFSARQFPNYSSELNVNALLLGDSALYLCASSFLRGYNSPLHFGNGTRLTVT.

The chain uses TRBV10-2 and TRBJ2-7; 12 positions agree with TRBD2. The CDR3 totals 17 residues. Unmatched junction bases numbered 15, after V lost 5 bases and J lost 7 bases. The V gene's germline CDR1 is WSHSY and CDR2 SAAADI. The CDR3 spells CASSLLTSGRRNLEQYF. CDR3 nucleotide sequence: TGCGCCAGCAGTTTACTGACTAGCGGGAGACGTAATTTAGAGCAGTACTTC.

The V call is TRBV2, the J call TRBJ1-1; 7 nucleotides line up with TRBD1. J lost 1 base, V lost 6 bases, and 20 bases had no gene match. The CDR3 loop spans 19 amino acids. Germline CDR1 and CDR2: SNHLY and FYNNEI. Here the CDR3 reads CASRRSSGGLWVSNTEAFF. The CDR3 DNA reads as TGTGCCAGCAGGAGGAGCTCAGGGGGTTTGTGGGTTTCGAACACTGAAGCTTTCTTT. The entire variable domain, with the rest obtained from reference TRBV2 and TRBJ1-1, is as follows: EPEVTQTPSHQVTQMGQEVILRCVPISNHLYFYWYRQILGQKVEFLVSFYNNEISEKSEIFDDQFSVERPDGSNFTLKIRSTKLEDSAMYFCASRRSSGGLWVSNTEAFFGQGTRLTVV.

CDR3 bases: TGCGCCAGCAGCCAAGATAAAGAGACAGGGGGGCGTTCGGCTTTCTTT. Protein sequence: CASSQDKETGGRSAFF. The chain employs TRBV4-1 and TRBJ1-1; the match to TRBD1 covers 9 bases. The CDR3 has 16 residues. V lost 0 bases, J lost 11 bases, and 13 bases stayed unmatched. The V gene's germline CDR1 is MGHRA and CDR2 YSYEKL.

The gene calls are TRBV5-1 and TRBJ2-5, with TRBD2 matching 8 bases. This CDR3 spans 14 amino acids. J gave up 4 bases and V 2 bases, and 4 bases lay outside the gene matches. Germline assignment: CDR1 SGHRS and CDR2 YFSETQ. The CDR3 region has the DNA TGCGCCAGCAGCTTTTCGGGGGGGGCAGAGACCCAGTACTTC. It is translated as CASSFSGGAETQYF.

Comments on this clone: This specimen includes other DNA sequences encoding the same CDR3. V is TRBV6-5 and J is TRBJ1-1; D may be TRBD1 (5 bases). This CDR3 is 15 amino acids long. Deletions cut 3 bases from V and 4 bases from J, with 15 bases between. The germline V gene has CDR1 MNHEY and CDR2 SVGAGI. CDR3 amino acids: CASSYTRQGGTEAFF. CDR3 nucleotide sequence: TGTGCCAGCAGTTATACCCGGCAGGGCGGCACTGAAGCTTTCTTT.

This clone was recorded once. Other DNA sequences in this specimen translate into the identical CDR3. The V and J genes are TRBV15 and TRBJ1-3; unclear D gene. Germline V gene sequence: CDR1 LNHNV, CDR2 YYDKDF (reference sequence). V lost 0 bases and J lost 7, with 7 bases in between. This CDR3 is built from 13 residues. The CDR3 DNA reads TGTGCCACCAGCAGAGATAGCGGGAACACCATATATTTT. Amino acids: CATSRDSGNTIYF.

Written as DNA, the CDR3 is TGTGCCTCCTGTGAGGGGGTCCGTAATGAGCAGTTCTTC. It codes for CASCEGVRNEQFF. The J gene is TRBJ2-1, the V gene TRBV7-2; possibly TRBD1 for D (6 bases). Germline V gives CDR1 SGHTA, CDR2 FQGNSA. CDR3 length: 13 amino acids. V lost 11 bases and J lost 7, with 18 bases in between.

V and J are TRBV25-1 and TRBJ1-2; 7 nucleotides match TRBD1. CDR3 length: 14 residues. V lost 6 bases, J lost 2 bases, and 6 bases stayed unmatched. Germline lookup yields CDR1 MGHDK and CDR2 SYGVNS. The CDR3 DNA follows: TGTGCCAGCAGGCGGACAGGCGTCAACTATGGCTACACCTTC. As protein: CASRRTGVNYGYTF.

The rearrangement links TRBV5-5 to TRBJ2-2; TRBD2 matches 14 bases. V lost 7 bases and J lost 8; bases outside the gene matches: 10. The CDR3 spans 16 residues. The germline CDR1 and CDR2 sequences are SGHKS and YYEKEE (reference sequence). Here the CDR3 DNA reads TGTGCCAGCCGCGGACTAGCGGGGGGCTCCTTGGGGGAGCTGTTTTTT. Translated: CASRGLAGGSLGELFF.

The V gene is TRBV4-2, the J gene TRBJ2-7; 10 nucleotides line up with TRBD1. The V and J ends lost 0 bases and 3 bases, in that order; junction bases with no gene match: 5. There are 16 residues in the CDR3. Germline CDR1 and CDR2: LGHNA and YNFKEQ. CDR3 region: CASSQDLGTGVYEQYF. DNA for the CDR3: TGTGCCAGCAGCCAAGATCTCGGGACAGGGGTCTACGAGCAGTACTTC.

There are a few counts of this clone. This chain uses TRBV2 with TRBJ1-5; 7 nucleotides line up with TRBD1. This CDR3 comprises 16 residues. CDR1 is SNHLY and CDR2 is FYNNEI in the germline V gene. V lost 6 bases and J lost 5; bases outside the gene matches: 13. The CDR3 sequence is CASRKTPTGWDQPQHF. CDR3 nucleotide sequence: TGTGCCAGCAGAAAAACCCCGACAGGGTGGGATCAGCCCCAGCATTTT.

The rearrangement links TRBV28 to TRBJ1-5; D is perhaps TRBD1 (5 bases). The CDR3 length is 16 residues. CDR1 and CDR2 (germline): MDHEN, SYDVKM. The germline V and J ends were trimmed by 3 bases and 1 base, with 13 bases remaining between them. This CDR3 reads CASSLRGGRSNQPQHF. The DNA for the CDR3 is TGTGCCAGCAGTTTGCGCGGGGGAAGGAGCAATCAGCCCCAGCATTTT.

The chain uses TRBV7-9 and TRBJ2-7; maybe TRBD1 (6 bases). This CDR3 is built from 13 residues. The ends were cut back, 5 bases at V and 3 bases at J, with 11 bases in the middle. Germline CDR1 reads SEHNR; CDR2 reads FQNEAQ (reference sequence). DNA of the CDR3: TGTGCCAGCAGCCGGGACAATTTCTACGAGCAGTACTTC. Translation: CASSRDNFYEQYF.

V usage is TRBV30 and J usage is TRBJ1-1; D gene ambiguous. Trimming cost V 5 bases and J 5 bases, with 6 bases left between them. CDR3 size: 10 residues. CDR1 is GTSNPN and CDR2 is SVGIG in the germline V gene (reference sequence). CDR3 region: CAWARTEAFF. As DNA, the CDR3 is TGTGCCTGGGCCCGGACTGAAGCTTTCTTT.

The V call is TRBV5-1, the J call TRBJ1-5, with D possibly matching TRBD1 (5 bases). There are 16 residues in the CDR3. The V gene lost 0 bases and the J gene lost 2 bases, with 12 bases spanning the gap. Germline V CDR1 and CDR2: SGHRS, YFSETQ. The CDR3 loop reads CASSLGTGQGNQPQHF. The CDR3 nucleotides are TGCGCCAGCAGCTTGGGCACAGGTCAAGGCAATCAGCCCCAGCATTTT.

CDR3 DNA sequence: TGCAGCGTAAACAGGGAAGGGTTATGGATGAACACTGAAGCTTTCTTT. Its protein is CSVNREGLWMNTEAFF. The chain is built from TRBV29-1 and TRBJ1-1, with TRBD1 as a possible D gene (6 bases). The CDR3 has 16 amino acids. The V gene lost 6 bases and the J gene lost 0 bases, with 20 bases spanning the gap. CDR1 is SQVTM and CDR2 is ANQGSEA in the germline V gene.

In this sample, this clone turned up a few times. Other DNA sequences from this sample encode an identical CDR3 as well. The V call is TRBV7-9, the J call TRBJ1-1; D may be TRBD1 (5 bases). V was pared by 0 bases and J by 3 bases, with 11 bases between. Germline CDR1 reads SEHNR; CDR2 reads FQNEAQ (reference sequence). The CDR3 totals 15 residues. CDR3 coding DNA: TGTGCCAGCAGCTTAGCTCAGGGAGGGGACACTGAAGCTTTCTTT. This encodes CASSLAQGGDTEAFF.

The rearrangement links TRBV5-1 to TRBJ2-1, with TRBD2 matching 11 bases. J was trimmed by 8 bases and V by 3 bases; bases with no gene match: 4. The germline V gene encodes CDR1 SGHRS and CDR2 YFSETQ. The CDR3 covers 14 residues. The CDR3 nucleotides read TGCGCCAGCAGCTCAACTAGCGGGAGCTATGAGCAGTTCTTC. Encoded protein: CASSSTSGSYEQFF.

V and J are TRBV27 and TRBJ2-7, with TRBD1 identical over 9 bases. Trimming removed 5 bases from V and 4 bases from J; junction bases left unmatched: 9. In germline, CDR1 is MNHEY, CDR2 SMNVEV (reference sequence). The CDR3 has 15 amino acids. CDR3 residues: CASSPHPDRGYEQYF. The CDR3 DNA reads as TGTGCCAGCAGTCCACACCCGGACAGGGGATACGAGCAGTACTTC.

The chain's CDR3 is CASSPTGPPGEQYF. The CDR3 nucleotides are TGTGCCAGCTCACCGACAGGTCCTCCGGGCGAGCAGTACTTC. The rearrangement links TRBV18 to TRBJ2-7; a possible D gene is TRBD1 (6 bases). The germline CDR1 and CDR2 sequences are KGHSH and LQKENI. The CDR3 sequence is 14 residues long. The V end was cut by 3 bases, the J end by 6 bases, with 15 bases between.

The rearrangement uses TRBV4-1 and TRBJ2-1; 8 nucleotides align to TRBD2. Germline CDR1 reads MGHRA; CDR2 reads YSYEKL. The CDR3 length is 17 residues. J lost 4 bases, V lost 0 bases, and 8 bases had no gene match. CDR3 sequence reads: CASSQEDLAGLYNEQFF. The CDR3 bases are TGCGCCAGCAGCCAAGAGGACCTAGCGGGCCTATACAATGAGCAGTTCTTC.

The chain carries TRBV5-1 and TRBJ1-4; maybe TRBD1 (6 bases). The V end lost 5 bases, the J end lost 11 bases, and 13 bases lay between the germline ends. This CDR3 contains 12 residues. Germline V gives CDR1 SGHRS, CDR2 YFSETQ. The CDR3 nucleotides are TGCGCCAGCAGTCAAGACAGGCTTAAACTGTTTTTT. Amino acids: CASSQDRLKLFF.